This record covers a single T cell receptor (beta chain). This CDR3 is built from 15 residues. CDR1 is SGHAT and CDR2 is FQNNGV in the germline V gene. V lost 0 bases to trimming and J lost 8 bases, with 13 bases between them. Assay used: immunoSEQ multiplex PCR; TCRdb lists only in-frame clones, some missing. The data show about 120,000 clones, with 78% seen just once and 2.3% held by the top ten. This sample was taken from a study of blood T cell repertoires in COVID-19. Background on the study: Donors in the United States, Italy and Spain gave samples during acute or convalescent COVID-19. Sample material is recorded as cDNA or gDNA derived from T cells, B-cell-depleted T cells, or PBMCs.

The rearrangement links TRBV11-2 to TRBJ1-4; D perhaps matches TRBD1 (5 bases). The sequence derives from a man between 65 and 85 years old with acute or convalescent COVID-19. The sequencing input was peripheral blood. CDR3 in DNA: TGTGCCAGCAGCTTAGACAGGGCTCTTGAGGAAAAACTGTTTTTT. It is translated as CASSLDRALEEKLFF. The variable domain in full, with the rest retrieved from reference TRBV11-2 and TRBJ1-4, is EAGVAQSPRYKIIEKRQSVAFWCNPISGHATLYWYQQILGQGPKLLIQFQNNGVVDDSQLPKDRFSAERLKGVDSTLKIQPAKLEDSAVYLCASSLDRALEEKLFFGSGTQLSVL.